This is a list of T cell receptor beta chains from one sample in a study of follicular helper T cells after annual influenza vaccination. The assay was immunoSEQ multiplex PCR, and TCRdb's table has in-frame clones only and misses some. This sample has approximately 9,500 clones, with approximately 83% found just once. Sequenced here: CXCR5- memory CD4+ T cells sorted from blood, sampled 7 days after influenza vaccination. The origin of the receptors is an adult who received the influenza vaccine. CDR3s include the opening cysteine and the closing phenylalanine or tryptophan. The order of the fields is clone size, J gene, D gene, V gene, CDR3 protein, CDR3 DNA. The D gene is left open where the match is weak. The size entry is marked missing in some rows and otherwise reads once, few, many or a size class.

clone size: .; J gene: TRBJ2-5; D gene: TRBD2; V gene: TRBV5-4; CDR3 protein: CASSPRSSGGSGETQYF; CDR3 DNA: TGTGCCAGCAGCCCGAGGTCTAGCGGGGGGTCTGGGGAGACCCAGTACTTC
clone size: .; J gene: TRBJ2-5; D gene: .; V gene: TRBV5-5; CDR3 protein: CASTSHGGPETQYF; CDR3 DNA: TGTGCCAGCACATCGCACGGGGGGCCTGAGACCCAGTACTTC
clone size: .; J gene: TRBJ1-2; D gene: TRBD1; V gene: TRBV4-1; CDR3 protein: CASSQDRGNYGYTF; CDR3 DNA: TGCGCCAGCAGCCAAGACAGGGGGAACTATGGCTACACCTTC
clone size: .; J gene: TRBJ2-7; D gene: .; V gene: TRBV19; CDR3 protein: CASSTQTTQSGYEQYF; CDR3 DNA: TGTGCCAGTAGTACACAAACGACACAATCGGGCTACGAGCAGTACTTC
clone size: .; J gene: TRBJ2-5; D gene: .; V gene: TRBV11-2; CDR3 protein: CASSGVASTRETQYF; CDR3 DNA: TGTGCCAGCAGCGGGGTAGCGAGTACTCGGGAGACCCAGTACTTC
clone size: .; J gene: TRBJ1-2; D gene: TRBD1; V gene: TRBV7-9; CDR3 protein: CASSVPIGQGADGYTF; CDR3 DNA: TGTGCCAGCAGCGTTCCCATAGGACAGGGGGCAGACGGCTACACCTTC
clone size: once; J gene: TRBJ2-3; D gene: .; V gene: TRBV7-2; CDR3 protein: CASSLAPGTDTQYF; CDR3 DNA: TGTGCCAGCAGCTTAGCCCCCGGGACAGATACGCAGTATTTT
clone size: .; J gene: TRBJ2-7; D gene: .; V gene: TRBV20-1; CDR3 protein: CSARERYEQYF; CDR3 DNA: TGCAGTGCTAGAGAGCGCTACGAGCAGTACTTC
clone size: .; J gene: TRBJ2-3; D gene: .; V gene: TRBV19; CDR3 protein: CASRSRTTARPDTQYF; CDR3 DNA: TGTGCCAGTAGATCTAGGACTACCGCCCGACCAGATACGCAGTATTTT
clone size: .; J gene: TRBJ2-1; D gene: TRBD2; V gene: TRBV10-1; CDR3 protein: CASSESASGMYNEQFF; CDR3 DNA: TGCGCCAGCAGTGAGTCCGCTAGCGGGATGTACAATGAGCAGTTCTTC
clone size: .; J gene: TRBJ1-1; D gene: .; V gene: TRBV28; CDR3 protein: CASSLSLMTGGNTEAFF; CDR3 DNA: TGTGCCAGCAGTTTATCCCTAATGACCGGGGGGAACACTGAAGCTTTCTTT
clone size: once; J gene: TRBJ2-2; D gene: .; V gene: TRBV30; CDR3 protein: CAWSGDTGELFF; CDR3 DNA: TGTGCCTGGAGCGGGGACACCGGGGAGCTGTTTTTT
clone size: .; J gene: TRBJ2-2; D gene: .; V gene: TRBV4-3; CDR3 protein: CASSQDSGMKLFF; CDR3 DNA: TGCGCCAGCAGCCAAGATTCCGGTATGAAGCTGTTTTTT
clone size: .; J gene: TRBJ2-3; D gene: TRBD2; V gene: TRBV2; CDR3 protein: CASSVGLAGGSRSRDTQYF; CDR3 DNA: TGTGCCAGCAGTGTCGGACTAGCGGGGGGCAGTCGCTCACGGGATACGCAGTATTTT
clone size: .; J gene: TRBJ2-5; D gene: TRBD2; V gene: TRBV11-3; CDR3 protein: CASSPGTSGVETQYF; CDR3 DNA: TGTGCCAGCAGCCCGGGGACTAGCGGGGTTGAGACCCAGTACTTC
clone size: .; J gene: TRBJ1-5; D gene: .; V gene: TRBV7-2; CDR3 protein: CASSLGGVSNQPQHF; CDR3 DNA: TGTGCCAGCAGCTTAGGGGGGGTCAGCAATCAGCCCCAGCATTTT
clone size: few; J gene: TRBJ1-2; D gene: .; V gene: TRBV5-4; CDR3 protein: CASSFDGNYGYTF; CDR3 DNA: TGTGCCAGCAGCTTTGACGGTAACTATGGCTACACCTTC
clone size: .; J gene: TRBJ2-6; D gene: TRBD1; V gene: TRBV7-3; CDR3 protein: CASSRDRDSGANVLTF; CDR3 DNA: TGTGCCAGCAGCCGGGACAGAGACTCTGGGGCCAACGTCCTGACTTTC
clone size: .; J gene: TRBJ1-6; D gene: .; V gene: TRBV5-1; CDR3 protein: CASSSGSGNSPLHF; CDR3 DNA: TGCGCCAGCAGCTCAGGGTCTGGGAATTCACCCCTCCACTTT
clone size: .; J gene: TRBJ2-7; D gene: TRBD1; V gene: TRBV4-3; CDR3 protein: CASSQGAGTGSSYEQYF; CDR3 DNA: TGCGCCAGCAGCCAGGGGGCCGGGACAGGGAGCTCCTACGAGCAGTACTTC
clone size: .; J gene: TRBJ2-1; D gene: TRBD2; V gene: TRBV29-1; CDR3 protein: CSVGLAGGLEQFF; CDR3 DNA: TGCAGCGTCGGACTAGCGGGGGGCCTTGAGCAGTTCTTC
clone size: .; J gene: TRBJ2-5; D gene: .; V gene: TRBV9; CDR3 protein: CASSVTGRETQYF; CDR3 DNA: TGTGCCAGCAGCGTTACAGGGAGGGAGACCCAGTACTTC
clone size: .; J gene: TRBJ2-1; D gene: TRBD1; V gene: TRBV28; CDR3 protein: CASSQSGTGLYNEQFF; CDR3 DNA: TGTGCCAGCAGTCAGTCCGGGACAGGCCTCTACAATGAGCAGTTCTTC
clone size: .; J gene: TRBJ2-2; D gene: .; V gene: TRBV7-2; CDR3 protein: CASSREIRGDTGELFF; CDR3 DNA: TGTGCCAGCAGCCGGGAAATTCGTGGAGACACCGGGGAGCTGTTTTTT
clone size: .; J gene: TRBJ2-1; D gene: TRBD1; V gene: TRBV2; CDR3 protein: CASSADRGSYNEQFF; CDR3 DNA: TGTGCCAGCAGTGCGGACAGGGGCTCCTACAATGAGCAGTTCTTC